This entry lists 12 T cell receptor delta chains sequenced from one sample in a study of γδ T cells in repeated Plasmodium falciparum infection. TCRdb reapplied CATT to the multiplex PCR reads. The repertoire holds some 51,000 delta-chain clones, with 1.9% as singletons. Vgamma9/Vdelta2+ and Vdelta2-negative gammadelta T cells were flow-sorted from PBMC for bulk sequencing. The material sequenced was gamma-delta T cells from blood. These receptors were taken from a pool of human donors (malaria-infected and uninfected, not separated).

This clone showed up just a few times. A far larger clone differs by one base, so this is likely a read error. The sample has other DNA sequences that encode this CDR3 too. This sequence joins TRDV3 and TRDJ1; D not resolved. Here the J gene came from matching the DNA to germline, since TCRdb omits it. The CDR3 contains 21 residues. V lost 2 bases to trimming and J lost 0 bases, with 34 bases between them. CDR1 is TVYSNPD, CDR2 GDNSRS, per germline (reference sequence). In nucleotides, the CDR3 is TGTGCCTTTTGCCGGGCCTTTAAGTCGATGAGGGACAACTCGTACACCGATAAACTCATCTTT. As protein: CAFCRAFKSMRDNSYTDKLIF.

For this clone: Only one base separates this from a far larger clonotype, so it likely reflects a read error. The same CDR3 arises from other DNA sequences in this sample as well. No call exists for the J gene, whereas the V gene is TRDV3; the table's D call, TRDD3, has no DNA check behind it. Germline V gives CDR1 TVYSNPD, CDR2 GDNSRS (reference sequence). There are 17 residues in the CDR3. CDR3: CASSELGGYPYTDKLIF. CDR3 coding DNA: TGTGCCTCGTCGGAGCTGGGGGGTTACCCTTACACCGATAAGCTCATCTTT.

As concerns this clone: The protein that TCRdb holds for this DNA derives from a much larger clone and differs from the translated DNA at residue 18, which likely indicates a read error; the protein shown here is translated from the DNA. The chain couples TRDV1 to TRDJ1; 11 bases map to TRDD3. No J gene was available from TCRdb, and it was assigned here by a germline match of the DNA. CDR1 and CDR2 (germline): TSWWSYY, QGS. V dropped 1 base and J dropped 1; count of bases not matched to a gene: 38. The CDR3 sequence is 28 residues long. This CDR3 reads CALGEQNPSNPLLYWGICEGGSTDKLIF. DNA of the CDR3: TGTGCTCTTGGGGAACAGAACCCCTCAAACCCTCTTTTATACTGGGGGATATGCGAGGGAGGGAGCACCGATAAACTCATCTTT.

As to this clone: TCRdb's entry gives the protein of a much larger clone, which mismatches this DNA's translation at residue 8, likely from a read error; the protein reported here is translated from the DNA. CDR3 coding DNA: TGTGCTCTTGGGGACCCGACCTCATCCCGTACTGGGGGATACGCGGGGTACACCGATAAACTCATCTTT. Its protein is CALGDPTSSRTGGYAGYTDKLIF. The rearrangement joins TRDV1 to TRDJ1; 13 bases agree with TRDD3. Matching the DNA to germline supplied the J gene, which TCRdb does not give. Germline CDR1 reads TSWWSYY; CDR2 reads QGS. The CDR3 sequence is 23 residues long. V shed 3 bases, J shed 0 bases, and the junction held 22 bases outside the gene matches.

This clone was detected only a few times. A read error likely explains why the TCRdb protein, taken from a much larger clone, differs from this DNA's translation at residue 9; the protein shown is translated from the DNA. V and J are TRDV1 and TRDJ1, with 13 bases aligning to TRDD3. The CDR3 consists of 24 residues. Germline V lookup: CDR1 TSWWSYY, CDR2 QGS. Trimming removed 2 bases from V and 4 bases from J; junction bases left unmatched: 28. The CDR3 DNA reads TGTGCTCTTGGGGAAGTCCCCTCCCTCCTACTCCCTTTACTGGGGGATACGCTGGGCGATAAACTCATCTTT. Its translation is CALGEVPSLLLPLLGDTLGDKLIF.

This clone was observed many times. This likely came from a read error, as a far larger clone is one base away. Other nucleotide sequences in the sample specify the same CDR3. The V call is TRDV3, the J call TRDJ1; 11 nucleotides align to TRDD3. The J gene, missing from TCRdb, was assigned here through DNA to germline matching. The CDR3 loop spans 18 amino acids. Looked up from germline, CDR1 is TVYSNPD and CDR2 is GDNSRS (reference sequence). The CDR3 coding sequence is TGCGCCTTGGGACTAAACTGGGGGATATCGTGGAGGACCGATAAACTCATCTTT. It codes for CALGLNWGISWRTDKLIF.

With respect to this clone: The protein TCRdb gives is from a much larger clone and does not agree with this DNA's translation at residue 6, likely a read error; the protein shown here comes from the DNA. The chain couples TRDV1 to TRDJ1; the match to TRDD3 covers 10 bases. Because TCRdb records no J gene, it was assigned here through a match of the DNA to germline. The CDR3 extends over 21 amino acids. Per the germline V gene, CDR1 is TSWWSYY and CDR2 is QGS. The junction had 18 bases not matched to a gene; V was cut back by 0 bases and J by 2 bases. The CDR3 region is CALGELRFLRRWGIPTDKLIF. DNA for the CDR3: TGTGCTCTTGGGGAACTCCGTTTCCTACGTAGGTGGGGGATACCAACCGATAAACTCATCTTT.

A few counts support this clone. TCRdb records a much larger clone's protein for this DNA, with a difference at residue 3 that likely arises from a read error; the protein given is the translation of the DNA. The J gene is TRDJ1, the V gene TRDV1; 8 bases agree with TRDD3. CDR1 is TSWWSYY and CDR2 is QGS in the germline V gene. This CDR3 has 20 residues. In DNA form, the CDR3 reads TGTGCTATTGGGGAAGTGTATCCCAGGAGGATGGGGGATTGGACCGATAAACTCATCTTT. The encoded protein is CAIGEVYPRRMGDWTDKLIF.

As for this clone: The likely explanation is a read error, given a far larger clone one base away. Other DNA sequences of this sample code for an identical CDR3. The chain couples TRDV1 to TRDJ1; the match to TRDD3 covers 9 bases. TCRdb records no J gene; here it was assigned by comparing the DNA to germline. Trimming took 3 bases from V and 0 from J; bases not matched to a gene: 17. Germline-derived CDR1 and CDR2 are TSWWSYY and QGS. CDR3 length equals 20 residues. The CDR3, as DNA: TGTGCTCTTGGGGAGGTCCTCCTACAACTGGGGGACTGGAACACCGATAAACTCATCTTT. Its translation is CALGEVLLQLGDWNTDKLIF.

In regard to this clone: TCRdb's protein for this DNA is that of a much larger clone and differs from the translation at residue 9, likely a read error; the protein shown is the DNA translation. The rearrangement links TRDV1 to TRDJ1; unclear D gene. Between the trimmed V and J ends, which lost 5 bases and 2 bases, there was a span of 12 bases. The CDR3 is made up of 14 amino acids. The germline V gene encodes CDR1 TSWWSYY and CDR2 QGS. CDR3 nucleotide sequence: TGTGCTCTTGGGTGTGCTCAAGTGACCGATAAACTCATCTTT. It encodes CALGCAQVTDKLIF.

Details on this clone: The protein held in TCRdb is that of a much larger clone and does not match this DNA's translation at residue 7, likely because of a read error; the protein shown is translated from the DNA. This chain uses TRDV3 with TRDJ1; 11 bases map to TRDD3. The J gene was not available in TCRdb and was assigned here by matching the DNA to germline segments. This CDR3 has 21 amino acids. The V segment lost 1 base and the J segment 0 bases; nucleotides outside the gene matches: 22. Germline V gene lookup returns CDR1 TVYSNPD and CDR2 GDNSRS (reference sequence). In DNA form, the CDR3 reads TGTGCCTTTATCCACCCTAGGCACTGGGGGATAACGACGATTTACACCGATAAACTCATCTTT. This encodes CAFIHPRHWGITTIYTDKLIF.

Points on this clone: A read error is the likely source, as a far larger clone sits one nucleotide away. Other DNA variants within this sample encode the same CDR3. V usage is TRDV1 and J usage is TRDJ1; 8 bases match TRDD3. In the absence of a J gene in TCRdb, the DNA was matched to germline to assign it here. Germline V lookup: CDR1 TSWWSYY, CDR2 QGS. This CDR3 comprises 20 residues. The CDR3 DNA is TGTGCCCTTGGGTACGGCCTTCCCTCCTATCGGGGTGCTGGGGGACAAAAACTCATCTTT. This translates into CALGYGLPSYRGAGGQKLIF.